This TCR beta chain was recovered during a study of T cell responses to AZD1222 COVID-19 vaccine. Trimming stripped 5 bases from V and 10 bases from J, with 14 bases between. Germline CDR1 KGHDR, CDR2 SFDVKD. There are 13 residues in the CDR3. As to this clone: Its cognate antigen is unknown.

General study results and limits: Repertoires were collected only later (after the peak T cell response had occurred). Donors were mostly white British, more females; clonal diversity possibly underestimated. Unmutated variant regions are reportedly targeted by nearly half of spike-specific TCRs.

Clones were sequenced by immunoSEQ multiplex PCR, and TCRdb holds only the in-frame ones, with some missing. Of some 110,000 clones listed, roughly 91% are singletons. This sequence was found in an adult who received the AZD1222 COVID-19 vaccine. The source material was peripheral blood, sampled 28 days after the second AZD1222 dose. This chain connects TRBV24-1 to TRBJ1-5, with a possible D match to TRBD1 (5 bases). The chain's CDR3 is CATSGGVGEPQHF. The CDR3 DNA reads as TGTGCCACCAGTGGAGGGGTCGGTGAACCCCAGCATTTT.